These 32 T cell receptor beta chains came from one sample sequenced in a study of blood T cell repertoires in COVID-19 (TCRdb year 2020). Library method: the immunoSEQ multiplex PCR assay. TCRdb provides this immuneACCESS table in a form limited to in-frame rearrangements. Some clones are lacking; in checked studies, under half of them reflect an unresolved V gene, and why the rest are absent is not known. Across this sample there are under 300,000 clones, with around 90% seen only once. 2.3% of the sample comes from the top ten. Source material: PBMCs or T cells enriched from blood (not recorded which). The receptor source for this set is a woman in her forties with acute COVID-19.

This sequence joins TRBV5-1 and TRBJ1-1; 11 bases match TRBD1. The CDR3 runs 14 residues. Trimming at V came to 2 bases and at J to 7 bases, leaving 4 bases not matched to a gene. Germline loops: CDR1 SGHRS, CDR2 YFSETQ. CDR3 coding DNA: TGCGCCAGCAGCTTCGGACAGGGGGCAATTGAAGCTTTCTTT. Its protein product is CASSFGQGAIEAFF.

The V call is TRBV3-1 (or the pseudogene TRBV3-2), the J call TRBJ2-3; 8 bases are shared with TRBD1. CDR1 LGHDT and CDR2 YNNKEL come from the germline V gene (reference sequence). J gave up 4 bases and V 8 bases, and 2 bases lay outside the gene matches. CDR3 length: 12 amino acids. The CDR3 sequence is CASGQGSDTQYF. In DNA, the CDR3 is TGTGCCAGCGGACAGGGATCAGATACGCAGTATTTT.

This chain links TRBV5-5 with TRBJ1-2; 8 bases match TRBD1. Germline V gene data show CDR1 as SGHKS and CDR2 as YYEKEE (reference sequence). The CDR3 length is 13 residues. Germline trimming cut 6 bases from V and 6 bases from J; bases unmatched to any gene: 7. CDR3 region: CASIPQGANGYTF. The DNA of the CDR3 is TGTGCCAGCATCCCGCAGGGGGCCAATGGCTACACCTTC.

The chain carries TRBV19 and TRBJ2-1; D call uncertain. Deletions cut 3 bases from V and 4 bases from J, with 13 bases between. The germline CDR1 and CDR2 sequences are LNHDA and SQIVND (reference sequence). CDR3 length equals 15 residues. The CDR3 loop is CASSIVPSLYNEQFF. CDR3 coding DNA: TGTGCCAGTAGTATTGTCCCCTCCCTTTACAATGAGCAGTTCTTC.

This clone has only one observation. The CDR3 bases are TGTGCCAGCAGCTATGGACAGGTCACAGATACGCAGTATTTT. Translating it yields CASSYGQVTDTQYF. V usage is TRBV9 and J usage is TRBJ2-3; TRBD1 matches 7 bases. CDR3 length: 14 amino acids. Germline-derived CDR1 and CDR2 are SGDLS and YYNGEE. The V segment lost 4 bases and the J segment 2 bases; nucleotides outside the gene matches: 4.

A single count supports this clone. The gene calls are TRBV5-1 and TRBJ2-1; 13 bases map to TRBD2. V lost 4 bases and J lost 3; bases outside the gene matches: 1. Germline V gene lookup returns CDR1 SGHRS and CDR2 YFSETQ. CDR3 length equals 15 residues. As DNA, the CDR3 is TGCGCCAGCAGCCGGACTAGCGGGAGCTACAATGAGCAGTTCTTC. Translation gives CASSRTSGSYNEQFF.

The chain couples TRBV5-6 to TRBJ2-7; unclear D gene. This CDR3 region has 14 residues. Germline V CDR1 and CDR2: SGHDT, YYEEEE. V lost 1 base and J lost 2, with 10 bases in between. DNA of the CDR3: TGTGCCAGCAGCTTGCTACTACTACCCTACGAGCAGTACTTC. This translates into CASSLLLLPYEQYF.

V and J are TRBV9 and TRBJ2-5, with a tentative D call TRBD2 (5 bases). Trimming removed 6 bases from V and 5 bases from J, with 23 bases in between. The germline gives CDR1 SGDLS, CDR2 YYNGEE. This CDR3 has 16 amino acids. The CDR3 region is CASNLAPGTPRETQYF. The CDR3 DNA reads TGTGCCAGCAACTTGGCACCGGGAACCCCCCGGGAGACCCAGTACTTC.

The V and J genes are TRBV11-2 and TRBJ2-1, with TRBD1 matching 9 bases. The CDR3 totals 15 residues. Trimming at V came to 5 bases and at J to 5 bases, leaving 7 bases not matched to a gene. Germline loops: CDR1 SGHAT, CDR2 FQNNGV. CDR3 coding DNA: TGTGCCAGCAGCCCCCGGACAGGGGTGGACAATGAGCAGTTCTTC. Protein: CASSPRTGVDNEQFF.

This clone is a singleton in its sample. The chain couples TRBV19 to TRBJ2-3; 9 bases align to TRBD1. V trimming: 5 bases; J trimming: 4 bases; junction bases outside the gene matches: 16. Germline V gives CDR1 LNHDA, CDR2 SQIVND (reference sequence). The CDR3 sequence is 18 residues long. CDR3: CASSDPGTGILVSDTQYF. Written as DNA, the CDR3 is TGTGCCAGTAGTGATCCCGGGACAGGGATTTTGGTGTCAGATACGCAGTATTTT.

The rearrangement uses TRBV21-1 and TRBJ1-4; TRBD1, as called in the table, went unchecked against the DNA. TRBV21-1 is listed as a pseudogene. The CDR3 extends over 15 amino acids. DNA of the CDR3: TGTGCCAGCAGCACCATGGACAGCCGAGCCGAAAAACTGTTTTTT. Protein: CASSTMDSRAEKLFF.

This chain joins TRBV7-3 and TRBJ2-2; D may be TRBD1 (5 bases). Trimming took off 2 bases at V and 8 bases at J, with 9 bases between the two ends. This CDR3 contains 13 residues. Germline loops: CDR1 SGHTA, CDR2 FQGTGA. CDR3 in amino acids: CASSLEGDGELFF. In nucleotides, the CDR3 is TGTGCCAGCAGCTTAGAAGGGGATGGGGAGCTGTTTTTT.

The chain employs TRBV18 and TRBJ1-4; maybe TRBD1 (6 bases). Germline CDR1 reads KGHSH; CDR2 reads LQKENI. CDR3 length: 17 amino acids. The V and J ends lost 6 bases and 0 bases respectively, with 17 bases between them. The DNA of the CDR3 is TGTGCCAGCTCCCAGGAGGGGGGGGCGACAACTAATGAAAAACTGTTTTTT. This codes for CASSQEGGATTNEKLFF.

This sequence joins TRBV30 and TRBJ2-3, with TRBD2 identical over 16 bases. V shed 8 bases and J 8 bases; nucleotides not matched to a gene: 7. From germline, CDR1 is GTSNPN and CDR2 SVGIG (reference sequence). The CDR3 is made up of 14 amino acids. The CDR3 region has the DNA TGTGCCCTGGGACTAGCGGGAGGGGGGGGTACGCAGTATTTT. Translating gives CALGLAGGGGTQYF.

This chain joins TRBV2 and TRBJ2-1, with D possibly being TRBD2 (7 bases). V dropped 7 bases and J dropped 8 bases, with 18 bases sitting between them. Germline V CDR1 and CDR2: SNHLY, FYNNEI. This CDR3 is built from 14 residues. In nucleotides, the CDR3 is TGTGCCAGCAATATGGAACGGGGGGCGCATGAGCAGTTCTTC. It specifies CASNMERGAHEQFF.

This chain uses TRBV6-4 with TRBJ1-5; 9 nucleotides align to TRBD1. V was pared by 6 bases and J by 6 bases, with 9 bases of the junction left unmatched. Germline V gene data show CDR1 as MRHNA and CDR2 as SNTAGT. The CDR3 has 15 amino acids. CDR3 bases: TGTGCCAGCAGGTCCGGGACAGGGTCATGTCAGCCCCAGCATTTT. Its protein is CASRSGTGSCQPQHF.

The rearrangement uses TRBV7-2 and TRBJ2-5; 10 bases match TRBD2. Germline V gene data show CDR1 as SGHTA and CDR2 as FQGNSA. This CDR3 region has 16 residues. Trimming at V came to 3 bases and at J to 1 base, leaving 5 bases not matched to a gene. CDR3 DNA sequence: TGTGCCAGCAGCTTTCCGCTAGCGGGGGCCCAAGAGACCCAGTACTTC. Encoded protein: CASSFPLAGAQETQYF.

In its sample, this clone was seen once. The V call is TRBV10-2, the J call TRBJ1-2, with TRBD1 matching over 7 bases. The V gene end was trimmed by 0 bases and the J gene end by 8 bases; junction bases not matched to a gene: 6. The germline CDR1 and CDR2 sequences are WSHSY and SAAADI. The CDR3 is 14 residues long. For the CDR3, the DNA is TGCGCCAGCAGTGAGTCGACAGGGTTAGGAGGCTACACCTTC. Amino acid sequence: CASSESTGLGGYTF.

This chain links TRBV20-1 with TRBJ1-5; D is unresolved. V lost 3 bases to trimming and J lost 4 bases, with 10 bases between them. The CDR3 sequence is 13 residues long. CDR1 is DFQATT and CDR2 is SNEGSKA in the germline V gene (reference sequence). CDR3 nucleotide sequence: TGCAGTGCTAGTGCCAGAATTAATCAGCCCCAGCATTTT. It codes for CSASARINQPQHF.

The chain recombines TRBV28 with TRBJ2-2; D is unclear. The CDR3 loop spans 13 amino acids. CDR1 and CDR2 from the germline V gene are MDHEN and SYDVKM. Trimming took off 6 bases at V and 4 bases at J, with 9 bases between the two ends. CDR3 in amino acids: CASSPSGTGELFF. The CDR3 nucleotides read TGTGCCAGCAGCCCGTCGGGCACCGGGGAGCTGTTTTTT.

The chain couples TRBV7-3 to TRBJ2-3, with 10 nucleotides matching TRBD1. CDR1 and CDR2 from the germline V gene are SGHTA and FQGTGA. Trimming removed 4 bases from V and 5 bases from J; junction bases left unmatched: 3. The CDR3 has 14 residues. CDR3 in DNA: TGTGCCAGCAGCTCCGACAGGGGGCTAGATACGCAGTATTTT. It translates to CASSSDRGLDTQYF.

This rearrangement joins TRBV6-2 or TRBV6-3 to TRBJ2-7; the D gene is possibly TRBD1 (5 bases). Trimming left V 2 bases short and J 3 bases short, with 17 bases between. This CDR3 has 16 residues. Germline V lookup: CDR1 MNHEY, CDR2 SVGEGT. The CDR3 nucleotides read TGTGCCAGCAGTTACGTTGGGTCCAGGGCCAGCTACGAGCAGTACTTC. It translates to CASSYVGSRASYEQYF.

This chain connects TRBV23-1 to TRBJ1-5; D call uncertain. TRBV23-1 is labeled an ORF, and its function is uncertain. The CDR3 is made up of 16 amino acids. V dropped 2 bases and J dropped 4 bases, with 15 bases sitting between them. This chain's CDR3 is CASSQNRGVGNQPQHF. CDR3 sequence (DNA): TGCGCCAGCAGTCAAAATCGCGGGGTAGGTAATCAGCCCCAGCATTTT.

CDR3 protein: CASGQTSGTLAGPYEQYF. The CDR3 DNA reads as TGTGCCAGCGGCCAGACTTCCGGGACTCTAGCGGGGCCCTACGAGCAGTACTTC. The V call is TRBV28, the J call TRBJ2-7; 9 bases map to TRBD2. Germline CDR1 is MDHEN and CDR2 is SYDVKM. With 8 bases clipped from V and 2 bases from J, the junction kept 19 bases outside the gene matches. This CDR3 is 18 amino acids long.

The rearrangement uses TRBV24-1 and TRBJ2-2; 7 nucleotides match TRBD1. The CDR3 contains 16 residues. The J segment lost 2 bases and the V segment lost 3 bases, leaving 5 bases of the junction unmatched. Germline V gene sequence: CDR1 KGHDR, CDR2 SFDVKD. CDR3: CATSDSRQGNTGELFF. The CDR3 DNA reads TGTGCCACCAGTGATAGTCGACAGGGAAACACCGGGGAGCTGTTTTTT.

V gene TRBV5-6 combines with J gene TRBJ1-1; TRBD1 aligns across 8 bases. This CDR3 region has 14 residues. J was trimmed by 11 bases and V by 3 bases; bases with no gene match: 12. From germline, CDR1 is SGHDT and CDR2 YYEEEE. The CDR3 nucleotides read TGTGCCAGCAGCTCTACGAGCAGGGGGCGGCGGGCTTTCTTT. It yields the protein CASSSTSRGRRAFF.

The rearrangement links TRBV15 to TRBJ2-6, with D tentatively TRBD1 (5 bases). The germline CDR1 and CDR2 sequences are LNHNV and YYDKDF (reference sequence). The CDR3 is made up of 15 amino acids. V was shortened by 8 bases and J by 4 bases, with 15 bases between the two germline ends. CDR3 residues: CATSRKGYGANVLTF. CDR3 coding DNA: TGTGCCACCTCGCGAAAGGGGTACGGGGCCAACGTCCTGACTTTC.

V and J are TRBV19 and TRBJ1-5; 8 bases map to TRBD1. CDR1 is LNHDA and CDR2 is SQIVND in the germline V gene (reference sequence). V lost 0 bases to trimming and J lost 1 base; unmatched junction nucleotides: 8. This CDR3 comprises 18 residues. CDR3 amino acids: CASSIDARQGRSNQPQHF. In DNA form, the CDR3 reads TGTGCCAGTAGTATAGATGCCAGACAGGGGCGAAGCAATCAGCCCCAGCATTTT.

The gene calls are TRBV24-1 and TRBJ2-5; weak D call: TRBD2 (6 bases). Trimming removed 4 bases at V and 0 bases at J, with 11 bases between. Germline CDR1 and CDR2: KGHDR and SFDVKD. The CDR3 has 15 amino acids. CDR3 protein: CATSEGRTNQETQYF. CDR3 nucleotides: TGTGCCACCAGTGAAGGGCGGACTAACCAAGAGACCCAGTACTTC.

This clone was seen a few times. V and J are TRBV28 and TRBJ1-1, with no clear D. V was clipped by 2 bases and J by 11 bases, with 12 bases between them. CDR1 is MDHEN, CDR2 SYDVKM, per germline. The CDR3 consists of 12 residues. CDR3 DNA: TGTGCCAGCAGTTTAACGGGAGGGCGGGCTTTCTTT. Its translation is CASSLTGGRAFF.

In nucleotides, the CDR3 is TGTGCCAGCAGCTTCGGCACAGGGGGGAACTACAATGAGCAGTTCTTC. Its protein is CASSFGTGGNYNEQFF. The genes are TRBV5-4 and TRBJ2-1; 8 nucleotides agree with TRBD1. Germline CDR1 SGHNT, CDR2 YYREEE (reference sequence). This CDR3 region has 16 residues. V was pared by 2 bases and J by 3 bases, with 7 bases of the junction left unmatched. The variable domain in full, completed from reference TRBV5-4 and TRBJ2-1, reads ETGVTQSPTHLIKTRGQQVTLRCSSQSGHNTVSWYQQALGQGPQFIFQYYREEENGRGNFPPRFSGLQFPNYSSELNVNALELDDSALYLCASSFGTGGNYNEQFFGPGTRLTVL.

This clone was seen only once. V usage is TRBV5-1 and J usage is TRBJ2-2; 8 nucleotides line up with TRBD2. Germline V gives CDR1 SGHRS, CDR2 YFSETQ. This CDR3 region has 17 residues. With V trimmed by 7 bases and J by 2 bases, 13 bases remained unmatched. Here the CDR3 DNA reads TGCGCCAGCCAGCCTCGGGGCCGGGGGGGAAACACCGGGGAGCTGTTTTTT. Its translation: CASQPRGRGGNTGELFF.